The T cell receptor beta chain described here comes from a study of cytomegalovirus exposure and HLA in healthy donors. With regard to this clone: Its antigen is not known.

General study findings and limits: Productive status was seen about 87% or about 30% of the time for most TCR beta V segments in an earlier analysis.

Amplification used 60 Vbeta primers and 13 Jbeta primers. The data were produced by immunoSEQ multiplex PCR, yet TCRdb's version contains in-frame clones alone and is incomplete. The table lists some 190,000 clones, 76% of them singletons. The germline CDR1 and CDR2 sequences are GTSNPN and SVGIG (reference sequence). Trimming shortened V by 2 bases and J by 2 bases, and 4 bases separated the two germline ends. The CDR3 consists of 12 residues. Sequencing used PBMCs. This sequence was found in a young man in good health and CMV-seronegative. The chain employs TRBV30 and TRBJ1-3; no clear D. DNA for the CDR3: TGTGCCTGGAGTAGCACTGGAAACACCATATATTTT. Amino acid sequence: CAWSSTGNTIYF.